Sequencing of this T cell receptor (beta chain) was carried out in a study of early T cells in non-severe SARS-CoV-2 infection. Study as a whole: Sequenced material consisted of bulk RNA (from unsorted whole blood), and chains were unpaired.

Unique molecular identifiers (one per individual cDNA molecule) were attached. TCRdb reprocessed the 5' RACE reads via MiXCR and lists one record per CDR3 protein. The sample has about 76,000 distinct CDR3 sequences, about a sixth seen once; the top ten hold 10% to 15%. Germline V gives CDR1 SGHKS, CDR2 YYEKEE (reference sequence). Between the trimmed V and J ends, which lost 1 base and 2 bases, there was a span of 7 bases. The CDR3 totals 13 residues. The receptor was derived from an adult who was a healthcare worker with PCR-confirmed SARS-CoV-2 infection or an uninfected control (not recorded which). The V gene is TRBV5-5, the J gene TRBJ2-7, with D uncertain. The specimen sequenced was whole blood. The CDR3 bases are TGTGCCAGCAGCTTGACAACAGCCTACGAGCAGTACTTC. Amino acids: CASSLTTAYEQYF. Combining the CDR3 with reference TRBV5-5 and TRBJ2-7 gives the whole variable domain DAGVTQSPTHLIKTRGQQVTLRCSPISGHKSVSWYQQVLGQGPQFIFQYYEKEERGRGNFPDRFSARQFPNYSSELNVNALLLGDSALYLCASSLTTAYEQYFGPGTRLTVT.